One sample yielded the 20 T cell receptor beta chains listed below, sequenced in a study of blood T cell repertoires in COVID-19. TCRdb keeps only in-frame clones here, not all; method: immunoSEQ multiplex PCR. In the table there are under 45,000 clones, 84% of which are singletons. The sequencing sample was made of peripheral blood. The origin of the receptors is a human donor in a cohort sampled during active COVID-19.

This chain joins TRBV29-1 and TRBJ1-6, with TRBD1 identical over 7 bases. This CDR3 contains 16 residues. J gave up 0 bases and V 4 bases, and 6 bases lay outside the gene matches. Germline CDR1 reads SQVTM; CDR2 reads ANQGSEA. The DNA for the CDR3 is TGCAGCGTTGGCGATGAGGGGGCCTCCTATAATTCACCCCTCCACTTT. This codes for CSVGDEGASYNSPLHF.

This chain uses TRBV2 with TRBJ2-3; 10 positions agree with TRBD2. Germline V gene lookup returns CDR1 SNHLY and CDR2 FYNNEI. Trimming cost V 4 bases and J 5 bases; bases outside gene matches: 6. The CDR3 consists of 15 residues. For the CDR3, the DNA is TGTGCCAGCAGTGCGTTGTTAGCGGGAGGAGATACGCAGTATTTT. Translated: CASSALLAGGDTQYF.

V is TRBV4-2 and J is TRBJ1-1; D remains unclear. Deletions cut 6 bases from V and 2 bases from J, with 10 bases between. The germline V gene has CDR1 LGHNA and CDR2 YNFKEQ. The CDR3 is 13 residues long. The CDR3 DNA follows: TGTGCCAGCAGGGCGGGTAGAAACACTGAAGCTTTCTTT. This translates into CASRAGRNTEAFF.

The table lists this clone with a count of one. The chain combines TRBV7-2 with TRBJ2-7; 11 bases map to TRBD2. The CDR3 has 15 amino acids. J lost 0 bases, V lost 2 bases, and 0 bases had no gene match. Germline CDR1 and CDR2: SGHTA and FQGNSA. The CDR3 loop is CASSLTSGGSYEQYF. The CDR3 region has the DNA TGTGCCAGCAGCTTAACTAGCGGGGGCTCCTACGAGCAGTACTTC.

The chain is built from TRBV18 and TRBJ1-4; the D is unclear. Germline V gene sequence: CDR1 KGHSH, CDR2 LQKENI. Trimming removed 0 bases at V and 7 bases at J, with 18 bases between. The CDR3 length is 17 residues. CDR3 sequence (DNA): TGTGCCAGCTCACCACCCGGTTTTCGGGGAGCAAGTGAAAAACTGTTTTTT. Translating gives CASSPPGFRGASEKLFF.

V usage is TRBV10-2 and J usage is TRBJ2-1; 8 bases fit TRBD2. CDR1 WSHSY and CDR2 SAAADI come from the germline V gene. The CDR3 is 15 amino acids. Unmatched junction bases numbered 3, after V lost 0 bases and J lost 5 bases. DNA of the CDR3: TGCGCCAGCAGTGAGTCTGGCGGGGGGAACAATGAGCAGTTCTTC. It encodes CASSESGGGNNEQFF.

The CDR3 loop is CAWSDGDSPSSYNSPLHF. The DNA of the CDR3 is TGTGCCTGGAGTGATGGTGACAGCCCGAGCTCCTATAATTCACCCCTCCACTTT. The rearrangement links TRBV30 to TRBJ1-6; D may be TRBD1 (5 bases). The CDR3 has 18 residues. V was pared by 1 base and J by 0 bases, with 16 bases between. CDR1 and CDR2 (germline): GTSNPN, SVGIG (reference sequence).

The rearrangement joins TRBV6-5 to TRBJ2-2; D unclear. V lost 5 bases to trimming and J lost 6 bases, with 16 bases between them. This CDR3 has 15 amino acids. Per the germline V gene, CDR1 is MNHEY and CDR2 is SVGAGI. The CDR3 coding sequence is TGTGCCAGCAGTCCCCCTTTAAATCTTGCCGGGGAGCTGTTTTTT. Translation: CASSPPLNLAGELFF.

This clone was detected only a few times. V and J are TRBV5-4 and TRBJ1-6; D unresolved. The CDR3 contains 13 residues. The V end lost 5 bases, the J end lost 7 bases, and 10 bases lay between the germline ends. Germline CDR1 and CDR2: SGHNT and YYREEE (reference sequence). CDR3 coding DNA: TGTGCCAGCAGGTTTTGGGAGAATTCACCCCTCCACTTT. Translation gives CASRFWENSPLHF. Full variable domain (remainder filled in from reference TRBV5-4 and TRBJ1-6): ETGVTQSPTHLIKTRGQQVTLRCSSQSGHNTVSWYQQALGQGPQFIFQYYREEENGRGNFPPRFSGLQFPNYSSELNVNALELDDSALYLCASRFWENSPLHFGNGTRLTVT.

This clone was counted between two and nine times. The chain uses TRBV5-1 and TRBJ1-3, with D possibly TRBD1 on 5 matching bases. The CDR3 has 15 residues. Trimming left V 4 bases short and J 1 base short, with 12 bases between. CDR1 and CDR2 (germline): SGHRS, YFSETQ. The CDR3 DNA reads TGCGCCAGCAGCCCGGGGGGGATTTCTGGAAACACCATATATTTT. Its translation is CASSPGGISGNTIYF.

This chain links TRBV20-1 with TRBJ1-2; TRBD1 aligns across 8 bases. From germline, CDR1 is DFQATT and CDR2 SNEGSKA (reference sequence). Trimming at V came to 3 bases and at J to 8 bases, leaving 11 bases not matched to a gene. This CDR3 has 14 residues. CDR3 sequence: CSASPGGGGVGYTF. As DNA, the CDR3 is TGCAGTGCTAGTCCAGGGGGCGGCGGCGTGGGCTACACCTTC.

The rearrangement links TRBV5-1 to TRBJ2-7; TRBD2 matches 9 bases. CDR1 and CDR2 (germline): SGHRS, YFSETQ. Trimming took 4 bases from V and 5 from J; bases not matched to a gene: 10. CDR3 length: 15 amino acids. CDR3 loop: CASSLAGGGADEQYV. CDR3 coding DNA: TGCGCCAGCAGCCTAGCGGGCGGGGGGGCCGACGAGCAGTACGTC.

The chain carries TRBV24-1 and TRBJ2-2; the D gene is possibly TRBD1 (6 bases). The V and J ends lost 3 bases and 5 bases respectively, with 12 bases between them. CDR3 size: 15 residues. The germline CDR1 and CDR2 sequences are KGHDR and SFDVKD. CDR3 sequence (DNA): TGTGCCACCAGTGATACAGGGTGGGTTACCGGGGAGCTGTTTTTT. Its translation is CATSDTGWVTGELFF.

This chain uses TRBV5-4 with TRBJ2-7; 7 nucleotides match TRBD1. CDR3 size: 14 residues. Germline-derived CDR1 and CDR2 are SGHNT and YYREEE (reference sequence). Trimming took 5 bases from V and 5 from J; bases not matched to a gene: 10. The DNA of the CDR3 is TGTGCCAGCAGTCCGAAAGGGGGCTTCGACGAGCAGTACTTC. It specifies CASSPKGGFDEQYF.

V gene TRBV7-3 combines with J gene TRBJ2-5, with 8 positions matching TRBD1. CDR1 and CDR2 (germline): SGHTA, FQGTGA. The ends lost 3 bases at V and 7 bases at J; junction bases unmatched: 7. The CDR3 has 14 residues. The CDR3 reads CASSFLGTGGTQYF. CDR3 nucleotide sequence: TGTGCCAGCAGCTTTTTAGGGACAGGAGGGACCCAGTACTTC.

CDR3 loop: CASSREGLSNQPQHF. The DNA of the CDR3 is TGTGCCAGCAGTCGGGAGGGCCTTAGCAATCAGCCCCAGCATTTT. The J gene is TRBJ1-5, the V gene TRBV27; no definite D call. CDR3 size: 15 residues. Trimming removed 5 bases from V and 0 bases from J, with 11 bases in between. From germline, CDR1 is MNHEY and CDR2 SMNVEV (reference sequence).

J is TRBJ2-5 and V is TRBV6-6; possible D gene TRBD2, 6 bases. Germline CDR1 and CDR2: MNHNY and SVGAGI (reference sequence). The CDR3 runs to 16 residues. V was cut by 0 bases and J by 4 bases, with 15 bases left in between. This chain's CDR3 is CASSYSGRGRPETQYF. DNA for the CDR3: TGTGCCAGCAGTTACTCGGGCAGAGGGAGGCCAGAGACCCAGTACTTC.

The chain is built from TRBV5-1 and TRBJ2-1; D is perhaps TRBD1 (6 bases). The germline V and J ends were trimmed by 3 bases and 9 bases, with 13 bases remaining between them. There are 13 residues in the CDR3. Per the germline V gene, CDR1 is SGHRS and CDR2 is YFSETQ. The CDR3 DNA is TGCGCCAGCAGCTCCCCCTCACAGGGTGAGCAGTTCTTC. Residues: CASSSPSQGEQFF. The whole variable domain, filled in from reference TRBV5-1 and TRBJ2-1, reads KAGVTQTPRYLIKTRGQQVTLSCSPISGHRSVSWYQQTPGQGLQFLFEYFSETQRNKGNFPGRFSGRQFSNSRSEMNVSTLELGDSALYLCASSSPSQGEQFFGPGTRLTVL.

This sequence joins TRBV6-7 and TRBJ2-7; 8 bases align to TRBD2. TRBV6-7 is an ORF, with its function uncertain. Trimming removed 2 bases from V and 5 bases from J; junction bases left unmatched: 14. This CDR3 comprises 17 residues. The chain's CDR3 is CASSYASRCGGIHEQYV. In DNA form, the CDR3 reads TGTGCCAGCAGTTACGCCAGCCGTTGCGGGGGGATTCACGAGCAGTACGTC.

J is TRBJ2-7 and V is TRBV14; 9 bases agree with TRBD1. Germline trimming cut 4 bases from V and 6 bases from J; bases unmatched to any gene: 7. Germline loops: CDR1 SGHDN, CDR2 FVKESK. This CDR3 contains 14 residues. The CDR3 protein is CASSPLGQGGEQYF. The CDR3 DNA follows: TGTGCCAGCAGCCCCTTGGGACAGGGCGGCGAGCAGTACTTC.